This TCR beta chain was observed in a study of cytomegalovirus exposure and HLA in healthy donors. The PCR employed 60 Vbeta primers together with 13 Jbeta primers. Repertoires were generated with immunoSEQ multiplex PCR, while TCRdb's copy carries only in-frame clones and drops some. The data hold 210,000 or so clones, with approximately 80% observed a single time. Everyone who donated was a healthy bone marrow donor. Donors were ostensibly healthy at sampling, although undocumented immune exposures were probable. This sequence was found in a girl aged 2 to 9 in good health and CMV-seronegative. Material: PBMCs.

CDR3 sequence: CAISDSEKLFF. CDR3 coding DNA: TGTGCCATCAGTGATAGTGAAAAACTGTTTTTT. The chain combines TRBV10-3 with TRBJ1-4, with D hard to call. The CDR3 contains 11 residues. Trimming shortened V by 3 bases and J by 7 bases, and 3 bases separated the two germline ends. CDR1 and CDR2 (germline): ENHRY, SYGVKD.